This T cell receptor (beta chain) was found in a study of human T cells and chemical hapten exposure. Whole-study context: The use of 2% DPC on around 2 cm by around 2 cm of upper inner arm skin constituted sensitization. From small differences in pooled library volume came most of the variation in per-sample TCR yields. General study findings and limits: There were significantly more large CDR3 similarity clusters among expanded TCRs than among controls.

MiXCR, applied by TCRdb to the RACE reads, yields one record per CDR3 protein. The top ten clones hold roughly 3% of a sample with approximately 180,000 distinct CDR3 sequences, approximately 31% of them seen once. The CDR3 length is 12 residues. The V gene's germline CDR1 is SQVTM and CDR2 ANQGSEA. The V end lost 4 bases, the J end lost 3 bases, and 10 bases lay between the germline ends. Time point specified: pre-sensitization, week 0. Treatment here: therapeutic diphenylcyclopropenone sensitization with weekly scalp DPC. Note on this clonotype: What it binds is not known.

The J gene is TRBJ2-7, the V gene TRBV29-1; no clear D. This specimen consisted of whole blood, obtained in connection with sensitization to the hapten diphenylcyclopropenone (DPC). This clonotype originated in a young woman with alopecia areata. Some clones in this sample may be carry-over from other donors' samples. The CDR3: CSVGQTNYEQYF. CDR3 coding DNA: TGCAGCGTTGGGCAGACGAACTACGAGCAGTACTTC.